This TCR beta chain was captured in a study of early T cells in non-severe SARS-CoV-2 infection. Background on the study: The authors sequenced bulk RNA from unsorted whole blood, leaving chains unpaired.

Study-level findings and limits: Private and CD4 specificities were missed by VDJdb matching, skewed to anti-spike CD8.

J was trimmed by 5 bases and V by 3 bases; bases with no gene match: 5. The CDR3 contains 14 residues. Germline loops: CDR1 LGHDT, CDR2 YNNKEL (reference sequence). As to this clonotype: Antigen specificity is unknown.

The TCR library protocol was used to attach unique molecular identifiers. These identifiers were attached to individual cDNA molecules. TCRdb independently ran MiXCR on the 5' RACE reads; one entry per CDR3 protein. This table holds tens of thousands of distinct CDR3 sequences, approximately 9.9% found once. Sequenced: whole blood. The clonotype originates from an adult who was a healthcare worker with PCR-confirmed SARS-CoV-2 infection or an uninfected control (not recorded which). The V call is TRBV3-1, the J call TRBJ1-1; TRBD1 agrees at 8 bases. CDR3 residues: CASSQGRGPTEAFF. The CDR3 DNA reads TGTGCCAGCAGCCAGGGCAGGGGGCCAACTGAAGCTTTCTTT.